This is a list of T cell receptor beta chains from one sample in a study of T cells after yellow fever vaccination. TCRdb processed the 5' RACE reads anew with MiXCR; each CDR3 protein has one entry. The sample lists tens of thousands of distinct CDR3 sequences, 5.2% occurring once. Sequencing was performed on PBMCs, either bulk or a sorted T-cell subset (CD4+, CD8+, memory, or dextramer-sorted; not recorded which), taken more than 40 days after the first yellow fever vaccination. These receptors were obtained from a man younger than 35 who received the YFV17D yellow fever vaccine. Each CDR3 is given with its conserved first and last residue. Each record gives: clone size, V gene, D gene, J gene, CDR3 DNA, CDR3 protein. A D gene is named only where the DNA matches it firmly. Size is omitted from some rows. Given values are once, few, many or a class for expanded clones.

clone size: many; V gene: TRBV5-4; D gene: NA; J gene: TRBJ2-3; CDR3 DNA: TGTGCCAGCAGCTCAGCGGCTACACAAGATACGCAGTATTTT; CDR3 protein: CASSSAATQDTQYF
clone size: many; V gene: TRBV10-3; D gene: NA; J gene: TRBJ1-5; CDR3 DNA: TGTGCCATCAGTCAGGGAGCTACCGGTCAGCCCCAGCATTTT; CDR3 protein: CAISQGATGQPQHF
clone size: medium-sized; V gene: TRBV29-1; D gene: NA; J gene: TRBJ2-3; CDR3 DNA: TGCAGCGTTTCAAGGGGGAGGGGCACAGATACGCAGTATTTT; CDR3 protein: CSVSRGRGTDTQYF
clone size: many; V gene: TRBV5-1; D gene: NA; J gene: TRBJ2-1; CDR3 DNA: TGCGCCAGCAGCTTGGATCCAGGTGCCGATGAGCAGTTCTTC; CDR3 protein: CASSLDPGADEQFF
clone size: many; V gene: TRBV5-1; D gene: NA; J gene: TRBJ1-2; CDR3 DNA: TGCGCCAGCAGCTTGGACGGCAACTATGGCTACACCTTC; CDR3 protein: CASSLDGNYGYTF
clone size: few; V gene: TRBV20-1; D gene: NA; J gene: TRBJ2-5; CDR3 DNA: TGCAGTACTGTGAGGGTCACCGAGACCCAGTACTTC; CDR3 protein: CSTVRVTETQYF
clone size: many; V gene: TRBV9; D gene: NA; J gene: TRBJ2-5; CDR3 DNA: TGTGCCAGCAGCGTAAACCAGGGCAGAGAGACCCAGTACTTC; CDR3 protein: CASSVNQGRETQYF
clone size: many; V gene: TRBV7-2; D gene: NA; J gene: TRBJ2-1; CDR3 DNA: TGTGCCAGCACCCAATCTGGGGGCTCCGACAATGAGCAGTTCTTC; CDR3 protein: CASTQSGGSDNEQFF
clone size: many; V gene: TRBV24-1; D gene: TRBD1; J gene: TRBJ2-2; CDR3 DNA: TGTGCCACCAGTGATTCGGACAGGGATATCGGGGAGCTGTTTTTT; CDR3 protein: CATSDSDRDIGELFF
clone size: many; V gene: TRBV4-3; D gene: TRBD2; J gene: TRBJ2-1; CDR3 DNA: TGCGCCAGCAGCCAAGATTTGATGGCTAGCGGGGGGCGGGGGAATGAGCAGTTCTTC; CDR3 protein: CASSQDLMASGGRGNEQFF
clone size: many; V gene: TRBV6-4; D gene: NA; J gene: TRBJ2-2; CDR3 DNA: TGTGCCAGCAGTGATCAGGGCGCCACCGGGGAGCTGTTTTTT; CDR3 protein: CASSDQGATGELFF
clone size: many; V gene: TRBV5-1; D gene: NA; J gene: TRBJ1-6; CDR3 DNA: TGCGCCAGCACATCCGGGGAGGACCATTCACCCCTCCACTTT; CDR3 protein: CASTSGEDHSPLHF
clone size: many; V gene: TRBV11-2; D gene: NA; J gene: TRBJ2-7; CDR3 DNA: TGTGCCAGCAGCTCCCCACGGGGTCGGCACGAGCAGTACTTC; CDR3 protein: CASSSPRGRHEQYF
clone size: few; V gene: TRBV6-1; D gene: NA; J gene: TRBJ2-5; CDR3 DNA: TGTGCCAGCAGTGAAGGTGCAGACCAAGAGACCCAGTACTTC; CDR3 protein: CASSEGADQETQYF
clone size: many; V gene: TRBV12-3/TRBV12-4; D gene: NA; J gene: TRBJ1-1; CDR3 DNA: TGTGCCAGCAGTTTTGTGGGGGCTGAAGCTTTCTTT; CDR3 protein: CASSFVGAEAFF
clone size: few; V gene: TRBV28; D gene: TRBD1; J gene: TRBJ2-1; CDR3 DNA: TGTGCCAGCAGACCGGGACAGGGGGCAAATGAGCAGTTCTTC; CDR3 protein: CASRPGQGANEQFF
clone size: many; V gene: TRBV18; D gene: NA; J gene: TRBJ2-2; CDR3 DNA: TGTGCCAGCTCACCACAGGGGGCCGGGGAGCTGTTTTTT; CDR3 protein: CASSPQGAGELFF
clone size: NA; V gene: TRBV5-6; D gene: NA; J gene: TRBJ1-1; CDR3 DNA: TGTGCCAGCAGTCTCTGGGAGAACACTGAAGCTTTCTTT; CDR3 protein: CASSLWENTEAFF
clone size: many; V gene: TRBV12-3/TRBV12-4; D gene: TRBD1; J gene: TRBJ2-5; CDR3 DNA: TGTGCCAGCAGTTTGTCTTTGGGACAGGGGGAAGAGACCCAGTACTTC; CDR3 protein: CASSLSLGQGEETQYF
clone size: many; V gene: TRBV11-2; D gene: NA; J gene: TRBJ2-5; CDR3 DNA: TGTGCCAGCAGCCTACGATGGGGAGAGACCCAGTACTTC; CDR3 protein: CASSLRWGETQYF
clone size: many; V gene: TRBV28; D gene: NA; J gene: TRBJ2-1; CDR3 DNA: TGTGCCATACGGGACACAACCTACAATGAGCAGTTCTTC; CDR3 protein: CAIRDTTYNEQFF
clone size: many; V gene: TRBV4-1; D gene: NA; J gene: TRBJ1-2; CDR3 DNA: TGCGCCAGCAGCCGCACATCGGAAGGAGACTATGGCTACACCTTC; CDR3 protein: CASSRTSEGDYGYTF
clone size: many; V gene: TRBV5-1; D gene: TRBD1; J gene: TRBJ1-1; CDR3 DNA: TGCGCCAGCAGCCTAGGGACAGGGGCCCTGAACACTGAAGCTTTCTTT; CDR3 protein: CASSLGTGALNTEAFF
clone size: many; V gene: TRBV27; D gene: NA; J gene: TRBJ2-5; CDR3 DNA: TGTGCCAGCAGTTGGGACATTCAAGAGACCCAGTACTTC; CDR3 protein: CASSWDIQETQYF
clone size: many; V gene: TRBV29-1; D gene: NA; J gene: TRBJ2-7; CDR3 DNA: TGCAGCGTTGGCGGGTCCAGGGGAAGATCCTACGAGCAGTACTTC; CDR3 protein: CSVGGSRGRSYEQYF
clone size: many; V gene: TRBV7-2; D gene: NA; J gene: TRBJ1-2; CDR3 DNA: TGTGCCAGCAGGACCGGGACGGACTATGGCTACACCTTC; CDR3 protein: CASRTGTDYGYTF
clone size: many; V gene: TRBV2; D gene: NA; J gene: TRBJ1-2; CDR3 DNA: TGTGCCAGCAGGGTGGGGGGTAGCTATGGCTACACCTTC; CDR3 protein: CASRVGGSYGYTF
clone size: few; V gene: TRBV5-4; D gene: NA; J gene: TRBJ1-1; CDR3 DNA: TGTGCCAGCAGCTTGGACAGTTCGTGGGGTGAAGCTTTCTTT; CDR3 protein: CASSLDSSWGEAFF
clone size: many; V gene: TRBV10-3; D gene: TRBD1; J gene: TRBJ2-3; CDR3 DNA: TGTGCCATCAGTGATACGGACAGGAATCGAGATACGCAGTATTTT; CDR3 protein: CAISDTDRNRDTQYF
clone size: many; V gene: TRBV28; D gene: TRBD2; J gene: TRBJ2-1; CDR3 DNA: TGTGCCAGCAGTTTATGGACTAGCCGTCGGTTCTTC; CDR3 protein: CASSLWTSRRFF
clone size: many; V gene: TRBV6-1; D gene: NA; J gene: TRBJ1-2; CDR3 DNA: TGTGCCAGCAGTCAACAGGGAGCTAACTATGGCTACACCTTC; CDR3 protein: CASSQQGANYGYTF
clone size: few; V gene: TRBV12-3/TRBV12-4; D gene: TRBD2; J gene: TRBJ2-1; CDR3 DNA: TGTGCCAGCCGCCCCAGGAGACTAGCGGGGGGACGACACGATGAGCAGTTCTTC; CDR3 protein: CASRPRRLAGGRHDEQFF
clone size: many; V gene: TRBV4-2; D gene: TRBD1; J gene: TRBJ1-5; CDR3 DNA: TGTGCCAGCAGCCAAGATTTAGGGGGACAGGGGTTACAGCCCCAGCATTTT; CDR3 protein: CASSQDLGGQGLQPQHF
clone size: many; V gene: TRBV5-1; D gene: NA; J gene: TRBJ2-3; CDR3 DNA: TGCGCCAGCAGCTTATACGTGTCGGCAGATACGCAGTATTTT; CDR3 protein: CASSLYVSADTQYF
clone size: many; V gene: TRBV4-1; D gene: TRBD1; J gene: TRBJ1-2; CDR3 DNA: TGCGCCAGCAGCCATTACCTCCGGGACAGGGAAAGTGGCTACACCTTC; CDR3 protein: CASSHYLRDRESGYTF
clone size: many; V gene: TRBV12-3/TRBV12-4; D gene: TRBD1; J gene: TRBJ1-4; CDR3 DNA: TGTGCCAGCAGTTTAGCCCCCGGGACAGCTGAAAAACTGTTTTTT; CDR3 protein: CASSLAPGTAEKLFF
clone size: many; V gene: TRBV6-2/TRBV6-3; D gene: NA; J gene: TRBJ2-7; CDR3 DNA: TGTGCCAGCGCGGCAGGGCTAAGCTACGAGCAGTACTTC; CDR3 protein: CASAAGLSYEQYF
clone size: many; V gene: TRBV29-1; D gene: NA; J gene: TRBJ1-1; CDR3 DNA: TGCAGCGTTCCCAATCCAAACAGGGTCGCAGCTGAAGCTTTCTTT; CDR3 protein: CSVPNPNRVAAEAFF
clone size: medium-sized; V gene: TRBV5-1; D gene: NA; J gene: TRBJ2-3; CDR3 DNA: TGCGCCAGCAGCTTGGAGGGACAACACGCAGATACGCAGTATTTT; CDR3 protein: CASSLEGQHADTQYF
clone size: NA; V gene: TRBV27; D gene: NA; J gene: TRBJ2-5; CDR3 DNA: TGTGCCAGCAGTTTGGTTGCAGAAGAGACCCAGTACTTC; CDR3 protein: CASSLVAEETQYF
clone size: many; V gene: TRBV4-3; D gene: NA; J gene: TRBJ2-1; CDR3 DNA: TGCGCCAGCAGCCAAGATATCGGGGACAATGAGCAGTTCTTC; CDR3 protein: CASSQDIGDNEQFF
clone size: many; V gene: TRBV20-1; D gene: NA; J gene: TRBJ2-7; CDR3 DNA: TGCAGTGCTAGAGATTGGTTTGCGGTGCCTTACGAGCAGTACTTC; CDR3 protein: CSARDWFAVPYEQYF
clone size: many; V gene: TRBV20-1; D gene: NA; J gene: TRBJ1-1; CDR3 DNA: TGCAGTGCTAGCAGGCGTGGGGTTGAAGCTTTCTTT; CDR3 protein: CSASRRGVEAFF
clone size: many; V gene: TRBV5-1; D gene: NA; J gene: TRBJ1-5; CDR3 DNA: TGCGCCAGCAGCTTGGGCGAGGGCAGGATAATCCCGGCTAACCTAGGACAGCCCCAGCATTTT; CDR3 protein: CASSLGEGRIIPANLGQPQHF
clone size: many; V gene: TRBV6-5; D gene: NA; J gene: TRBJ1-6; CDR3 DNA: TGTGCCAGCAGTCAGCGGACAGCTTATAATTCACCCCTCCACTTT; CDR3 protein: CASSQRTAYNSPLHF
clone size: NA; V gene: TRBV20-1; D gene: TRBD1; J gene: TRBJ2-6; CDR3 DNA: TGCTGCGCTAGGGCCCAGGGACAGGGCTCTGGGGCCAACGTCCTGACTTTC; CDR3 protein: CCARAQGQGSGANVLTF
clone size: many; V gene: TRBV15; D gene: TRBD1; J gene: TRBJ2-3; CDR3 DNA: TGTGCCACGGGCCTTAACAGGGGGCACGCAGATACGCAGTATTTT; CDR3 protein: CATGLNRGHADTQYF
clone size: many; V gene: TRBV12-3/TRBV12-4; D gene: NA; J gene: TRBJ2-2; CDR3 DNA: TGTGCCAGCAGTTCCCGGGGCACCGGGGAGCTGTTTTTT; CDR3 protein: CASSSRGTGELFF
clone size: many; V gene: TRBV5-1; D gene: NA; J gene: TRBJ2-5; CDR3 DNA: TGCGCCAGCAGCTTGGCCGGGCGGGACCAAGAGACCCAGTACTTC; CDR3 protein: CASSLAGRDQETQYF
clone size: many; V gene: TRBV6-5; D gene: TRBD1; J gene: TRBJ1-1; CDR3 DNA: TGTGCCAGCAGTTATTTAACGCTGGGGACAGGTACGAACACTGAAGCTTTCTTT; CDR3 protein: CASSYLTLGTGTNTEAFF
clone size: many; V gene: TRBV20-1; D gene: NA; J gene: TRBJ2-5; CDR3 DNA: TGCAGTGCTAGAGCTGTGGTTGAACAGTTGGAGACCCAGTACTTC; CDR3 protein: CSARAVVEQLETQYF
clone size: many; V gene: TRBV5-6; D gene: NA; J gene: TRBJ2-1; CDR3 DNA: TGTGCCAGCAGCTTGGGGAGCTCCTACAATGAGCAGTTCTTC; CDR3 protein: CASSLGSSYNEQFF